In its sample, the clone carrying this T cell receptor beta chain was seen a few times. The antigen is unknown. The sequenced template was cDNA made from the entire isolated RNA. The protocol was immunoSEQ multiplex PCR, while the TCRdb copy is restricted to in-frame clones and leaves out a portion. Seen here are 250,000 to 300,000 clones, around 24% observed once, and the top ten hold about 0.012%. This specimen belongs to a study of beta chain features in type 1 diabetes. Findings and limits, study-wide: TCRB CDR3s from Type 1 diabetes patients were moderately but significantly shorter in all four CD4+ subsets.

Per germline, CDR1 KGHSH and CDR2 LQKENI. The length of the CDR3 is 17 residues. The V end lost 3 bases, the J end lost 0 bases, and 12 bases lay between the germline ends. The sequence derives from a woman under 40 with type 1 diabetes. The sample taken for sequencing was naive CD4+ T cells from blood. The chain links TRBV18 to TRBJ2-6; D perhaps matches TRBD2 (6 bases). Here the CDR3 DNA reads TGTGCCAGCTCACCGCGGGATCTAGCCTCTGGGGCCAACGTCCTGACTTTC. It codes for CASSPRDLASGANVLTF.